The 9 T cell receptor beta chains below come from one sample, sequenced in a study of blood T cell repertoires in COVID-19. Sequencing was performed with immunoSEQ multiplex PCR; in TCRdb, only in-frame clones are kept and a portion is missing. Here the sample spans about 220,000 clones, approximately 80% being singletons. Material: PBMCs or T cells enriched from blood (not recorded which). These receptors came from a woman aged 60-75 years who had recovered from COVID-19.

The rearrangement uses TRBV5-4 and TRBJ2-2, with TRBD2 matching over 11 bases. The CDR3 contains 15 residues. V shed 3 bases, J shed 6 bases, and the junction held 4 bases outside the gene matches. Germline CDR1 is SGHNT and CDR2 is YYREEE (reference sequence). CDR3 bases: TGTGCCAGCAGCTCCGGGACTAGCGGTTCCGGGGAGCTGTTTTTT. It yields the protein CASSSGTSGSGELFF.

The CDR3 is CASSQASAGGGNTIYF. CDR3 nucleotide sequence: TGTGCCAGCAGCCAAGCCTCGGCCGGGGGGGGAAACACCATATATTTT. V usage is TRBV4-2 and J usage is TRBJ1-3; possible D gene TRBD1, 5 bases. Germline V gene sequence: CDR1 LGHNA, CDR2 YNFKEQ. The V and J ends lost 1 base and 4 bases respectively, with 14 bases between them. The length of the CDR3 is 16 residues.

V gene TRBV20-1 combines with J gene TRBJ2-7; D perhaps matches TRBD1 (5 bases). The CDR3 contains 11 residues. From germline, CDR1 is DFQATT and CDR2 SNEGSKA (reference sequence). Trimming left V 6 bases short and J 6 bases short, with 12 bases between. The CDR3, as DNA: TGCAGTGCCCAGACAGATGTCGAGCAGTACTTC. Protein product: CSAQTDVEQYF.

This clone was seen only a few times. The chain links TRBV7-8 to TRBJ2-7; the D gene is possibly TRBD1 (6 bases). Trimming took off 0 bases at V and 3 bases at J, with 12 bases between the two ends. CDR1 is SGHVS and CDR2 is FQNEAQ in the germline V gene. The CDR3 has 15 amino acids. CDR3 sequence reads: CASSLAGGNSYEQYF. CDR3 sequence (DNA): TGTGCCAGCAGCTTAGCAGGGGGTAACAGCTACGAGCAGTACTTC.

This clone has a single count. The chain carries TRBV14 and TRBJ2-2; D uncertain. V shed 0 bases and J shed 5 bases, with 10 bases lying between them. The CDR3 runs to 15 residues. CDR1 is SGHDN and CDR2 is FVKESK in the germline V gene. The CDR3 DNA sequence: TGTGCCAGCAGCCAAGATCTTGGCCAAACCGGGGAGCTGTTTTTT. This codes for CASSQDLGQTGELFF.

This clone was found a few times. The chain links TRBV7-9 to TRBJ1-4; D perhaps matches TRBD1 (5 bases). The CDR3 sequence is 15 residues long. The germline gives CDR1 SEHNR, CDR2 FQNEAQ (reference sequence). Trimming cost V 5 bases and J 0 bases, with 10 bases left between them. The CDR3 DNA reads as TGTGCCAGCAGCCCCGACAGTACAACTAATGAAAAACTGTTTTTT. It translates to CASSPDSTTNEKLFF.

This clone appeared once. The genes are TRBV4-2 and TRBJ2-3; tentative D call: TRBD2 (5 bases). V was pared by 1 base and J by 3 bases, with 14 bases between. Germline assignment: CDR1 LGHNA and CDR2 YNFKEQ. The CDR3 has 16 amino acids. The CDR3 bases are TGTGCCAGCAGCCAAGCCCTGCTACAGCGGACAGATACGCAGTATTTT. Translating it yields CASSQALLQRTDTQYF.

V is TRBV4-2 and J is TRBJ1-2; TRBD1 matches 9 bases. V was pared by 1 base and J by 7 bases, with 4 bases of the junction left unmatched. The CDR3 length is 14 residues. Germline V gene data show CDR1 as LGHNA and CDR2 as YNFKEQ. CDR3 protein: CASSQGDRESGYTF. DNA for the CDR3: TGTGCCAGCAGCCAAGGGGACAGGGAGAGTGGCTACACCTTC.

The chain is built from TRBV7-2 and TRBJ2-7; perhaps TRBD1 as D (6 bases). CDR1 SGHTA and CDR2 FQGNSA come from the germline V gene. The germline V and J ends were trimmed by 1 base and 7 bases, with 11 bases remaining between them. This CDR3 contains 13 residues. This chain's CDR3 is CASSLGQAREQYF. The CDR3 DNA reads as TGTGCCAGCAGCTTAGGACAGGCCAGGGAGCAGTACTTC. Full variable domain (missing parts from reference TRBV7-2 and TRBJ2-7): GAGVSQSPSNKVTEKGKDVELRCDPISGHTALYWYRQSLGQGLEFLIYFQGNSAPDKSGLPSDRFSAERTGGSVSTLTIQRTQQEDSAVYLCASSLGQAREQYFGPGTRLTVT.